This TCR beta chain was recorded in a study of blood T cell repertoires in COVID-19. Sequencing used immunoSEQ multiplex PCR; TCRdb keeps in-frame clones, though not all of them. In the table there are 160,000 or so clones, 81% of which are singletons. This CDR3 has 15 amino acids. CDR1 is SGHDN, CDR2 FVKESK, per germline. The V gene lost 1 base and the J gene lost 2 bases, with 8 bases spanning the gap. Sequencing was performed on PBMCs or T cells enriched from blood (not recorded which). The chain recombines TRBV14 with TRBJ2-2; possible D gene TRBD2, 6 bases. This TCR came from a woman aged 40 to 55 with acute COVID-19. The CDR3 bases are TGTGCCAGCAGCCAAGGGACTACTAACACCGGGGAGCTGTTTTTT. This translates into CASSQGTTNTGELFF.